This entry lists 15 T cell receptor beta chains sequenced from one sample in a study of blood T cell repertoires in COVID-19. Libraries were prepared by immunoSEQ multiplex PCR; TCRdb keeps only in-frame clonotypes and omits some of them. The sample lists some 270,000 clones, 80% to 90% occurring once. The material sequenced was peripheral blood. These TCRs come from a woman in her sixties or seventies with acute or convalescent COVID-19.

V is TRBV9 and J is TRBJ2-1; a possible D gene is TRBD1 (5 bases). The CDR3 runs to 13 residues. Deletions cut 0 bases from V and 7 bases from J, with 8 bases between. Germline V gene sequence: CDR1 SGDLS, CDR2 YYNGEE. The chain's CDR3 is CASSVAGRNEQFF. DNA of the CDR3: TGTGCCAGCAGCGTAGCAGGGCGGAATGAGCAGTTCTTC. The full variable domain, in which reference TRBV9 and TRBJ2-1 provide the parts outside the CDR3, is DSGVTQTPKHLITATGQRVTLRCSPRSGDLSVYWYQQSLDQGLQFLIQYYNGEERAKGNILERFSAQQFPDLHSELNLSSLELGDSALYFCASSVAGRNEQFFGPGTRLTVL.

The chain employs TRBV7-8 and TRBJ1-6, with D uncertain. The CDR3 loop spans 14 amino acids. CDR1 SGHVS and CDR2 FQNEAQ come from the germline V gene. V was cut by 5 bases and J by 8 bases, with 13 bases left in between. CDR3 coding DNA: TGTGCCAGCAGCCTAATGATCCGAGATTCACCCCTCCACTTT. Protein product: CASSLMIRDSPLHF.

This clone was detected once. CDR3 DNA sequence: TGTGCCAGCAGCTTAGTCGCCGGGGCTTTCTTT. Encoded protein: CASSLVAGAFF. J is TRBJ1-1 and V is TRBV11-3; no definite D call. Per the germline V gene, CDR1 is SGHNT and CDR2 is YENEEA. The V end lost 1 base, the J end lost 11 bases, and 8 bases lay between the germline ends. The CDR3 runs to 11 residues.

The chain is built from TRBV7-3 and TRBJ2-3, with a weak D call TRBD2 (5 bases). V was trimmed by 4 bases and J by 0 bases, leaving 14 bases between them. The length of the CDR3 is 16 residues. Germline V CDR1 and CDR2: SGHTA, FQGTGA. The chain's CDR3 is CASSSGPGFSTDTQYF. The CDR3 DNA sequence: TGTGCCAGCAGCTCAGGACCGGGGTTTAGCACAGATACGCAGTATTTT. The full variable domain, with the rest looked up from reference TRBV7-3 and TRBJ2-3, is GAGVSQTPSNKVTEKGKYVELRCDPISGHTALYWYRQSLGQGPEFLIYFQGTGAADDSGLPNDRFFAVRPEGSVSTLKIQRTERGDSAVYLCASSSGPGFSTDTQYFGPGTRLTVL.

The J gene is TRBJ1-6, the V gene TRBV3-1 (or the pseudogene TRBV3-2), with 7 bases lining up with TRBD1. Looked up from germline, CDR1 is LGHDT and CDR2 is YNNKEL (reference sequence). CDR3 size: 14 residues. Germline trimming cut 8 bases from V and 5 bases from J; bases unmatched to any gene: 6. The CDR3 here is CASRRDRDNSPLHF. The CDR3, as DNA: TGTGCCAGCCGCCGGGACAGAGATAATTCACCCCTCCACTTT.

The V call is TRBV11-1, the J call TRBJ1-1; D gene unclear. Trimming removed 5 bases from V and 5 bases from J, with 18 bases in between. The CDR3 loop spans 15 amino acids. Germline V lookup: CDR1 SGHAT, CDR2 FQDESV (reference sequence). The CDR3 coding sequence is TGTGCCAGCAGCCCATGGACCGGAGGAGAAACTGAAGCTTTCTTT. This encodes CASSPWTGGETEAFF.

The rearrangement links TRBV7-9 to TRBJ1-6; no reliable D call. Deletions cut 7 bases from V and 0 bases from J, with 10 bases between. The CDR3 extends over 15 amino acids. CDR1 and CDR2 from the germline V gene are SEHNR and FQNEAQ (reference sequence). The CDR3 reads CASNPSSSYNSPLHF. In nucleotides, the CDR3 is TGTGCCAGCAACCCTTCCAGCTCCTATAATTCACCCCTCCACTTT.

This clone was recorded only once. V usage is TRBV9 and J usage is TRBJ1-1; D is possibly TRBD1 (6 bases). V dropped 3 bases and J dropped 4 bases, with 13 bases sitting between them. The CDR3 length is 14 residues. Germline values: CDR1 SGDLS, CDR2 YYNGEE. The CDR3 is CASSAGQSRTEAFF. CDR3 in DNA: TGTGCCAGCAGCGCCGGACAGTCGCGCACTGAAGCTTTCTTT.

The J gene is TRBJ2-1, the V gene TRBV2; tentatively, D is TRBD1 (6 bases). V shed 2 bases and J shed 6 bases, with 17 bases lying between them. Germline V CDR1 and CDR2: SNHLY, FYNNEI. The CDR3 totals 16 residues. The CDR3 bases are TGTGCCAGCAGTGAAATGGGGGCCAGTTTTAGCAATGAGCAGTTCTTC. Its translation: CASSEMGASFSNEQFF.

V is TRBV29-1 and J is TRBJ1-1, with D uncertain. CDR1 and CDR2 (germline): SQVTM, ANQGSEA. The CDR3 extends over 11 amino acids. V gave up 4 bases and J gave up 6 bases, with 9 bases separating them. CDR3 in amino acids: CSVGGFPEAFF. In DNA form, the CDR3 reads TGCAGCGTTGGAGGGTTCCCTGAAGCTTTCTTT. The whole variable domain, remainder taken from reference TRBV29-1 and TRBJ1-1, is SAVISQKPSRDICQRGTSLTIQCQVDSQVTMMFWYRQQPGQSLTLIATANQGSEATYESGFVIDKFPISRPNLTFSTLTVSNMSPEDSSIYLCSVGGFPEAFFGQGTRLTVV.

The DNA for the CDR3 is TGCGCCAGCAGCCTACCAAGGGGGAACACTGAAGCTTTCTTT. Residues: CASSLPRGNTEAFF. The chain employs TRBV5-1 and TRBJ1-1, with D perhaps TRBD1 (5 bases). CDR3 length: 14 amino acids. With 4 bases removed from V and 1 base from J, the gap between germline ends came to 11 bases. Germline V gene data show CDR1 as SGHRS and CDR2 as YFSETQ.

The genes are TRBV6-5 and TRBJ1-2; a possible D gene is TRBD1 (5 bases). Looked up from germline, CDR1 is MNHEY and CDR2 is SVGAGI. The CDR3 consists of 15 residues. The V end was cut by 4 bases, the J end by 4 bases, with 16 bases between. As DNA, the CDR3 is TGTGCCAGCAGTTCCGCGTCGGACAACCTCTATGGCTACACCTTC. Translated, it gives CASSSASDNLYGYTF.

With respect to this clone: The sample carries other DNA sequences with the same CDR3. This rearrangement joins TRBV27 to TRBJ1-2; a possible D gene is TRBD1 (6 bases). Trimming took off 3 bases at V and 4 bases at J, with 9 bases between the two ends. From germline, CDR1 is MNHEY and CDR2 SMNVEV (reference sequence). This CDR3 contains 13 residues. CDR3 protein: CASSFRGAYGYTF. The CDR3 region has the DNA TGTGCCAGCAGTTTCAGGGGAGCCTATGGCTACACCTTC.

This clone was observed once. The chain carries TRBV7-9 and TRBJ2-6; no clear D. The CDR3 extends over 19 amino acids. Trimming took off 4 bases at V and 0 bases at J, with 19 bases between the two ends. Germline V CDR1 and CDR2: SEHNR, FQNEAQ (reference sequence). As DNA, the CDR3 is TGTGCCAGCAGCTCCACCTTTAGAGCAAAGTTCTCTGGGGCCAACGTCCTGACTTTC. It yields the protein CASSSTFRAKFSGANVLTF. Looking up the rest from reference TRBV7-9 and TRBJ2-6 gives the full variable domain: DTGVSQNPRHKITKRGQNVTFRCDPISEHNRLYWYRQTLGQGPEFLTYFQNEAQLEKSRLLSDRFSAERPKGSFSTLEIQRTEQGDSAMYLCASSSTFRAKFSGANVLTFGAGSRLTVL.

This clone appeared once. This chain connects TRBV6-5 to TRBJ1-4; D is perhaps TRBD1 (6 bases). CDR1 is MNHEY, CDR2 SVGAGI, per germline. The CDR3 runs 15 residues. V was shortened by 6 bases and J by 1 base, with 12 bases between the two germline ends. CDR3 loop: CASSSEGQTNEKLFF. The CDR3 DNA sequence: TGTGCCAGCAGCAGTGAGGGACAAACTAATGAAAAACTGTTTTTT.